A selection of T cell receptor beta chains follows, all from one sample in a study of shared clonotypes between healthy human individuals. Only in-frame clones appear in the TCRdb table, and some are missing; sequencing was by immunoSEQ multiplex PCR. Of about 380,000 clones in the sample, around 96% were seen once. Sequenced: memory CD8+ T cells sorted from blood. These receptors were collected from a man younger than 40 in good health. CDR3s include the opening cysteine and the closing phenylalanine or tryptophan. A D gene is named only where the DNA matches it firmly. Size is omitted from some rows. Given values are once, few, many or a class for expanded clones.

TRBJ2-2	TRBV19	NA	NA	11	TGTGCCAGTAGTAACACCGGGGAGCTGTTTTTT	CASSNTGELFF
TRBJ2-5	TRBV4-2	NA	NA	15	TGTGCCAGCAGCCGGCGGTACTCTATCAAAGAGACCCAGTACTTC	CASSRRYSIKETQYF
TRBJ2-1	TRBV7-6	NA	NA	13	TGTGCCAGCAGCTTAGGGGGGGTAAATGAGCAGTTCTTC	CASSLGGVNEQFF
TRBJ2-7	TRBV29-1	TRBD2	NA	13	TGCAGCACCAAAACTAGCGGGAGCGGCGAGCAGTACTTC	CSTKTSGSGEQYF
TRBJ1-2	TRBV6-1	NA	NA	14	TGTGCCAGCAGGGGTCAGGGGCGCCCCTATGGCTACACCTTC	CASRGQGRPYGYTF
TRBJ2-3	TRBV11-1	NA	NA	15	TGTGCCAGCAGCTTCGTTTATCTCCCCACAGATACGCAGTATTTT	CASSFVYLPTDTQYF
TRBJ2-2	TRBV11-3	TRBD1	NA	16	TGTGCCAGCAGCCGCCGGGGGACAGGGGGCACCGGGGAGCTGTTTTTT	CASSRRGTGGTGELFF
TRBJ2-5	TRBV15	NA	NA	15	TGTGCCACCAGCAGAGAGCGGCAGGGACAAGAGACCCAGTACTTC	CATSRERQGQETQYF
TRBJ1-1	TRBV2	NA	NA	15	TGTGCCAGCAGTGCGTTTGCGACCATGAACACTGAAGCTTTCTTT	CASSAFATMNTEAFF
TRBJ2-2	TRBV11-2	TRBD2	once	19	TGTGCCAGCAGCTTGGAAGCTAGCGGGAGGCCTACGAACACCGGGGAGCTGTTTTTT	CASSLEASGRPTNTGELFF
TRBJ2-7	TRBV9	NA	NA	14	TGTGCCAGCAGCGCCAGGGGACTCGGGGACGAGCAGTACTTC	CASSARGLGDEQYF
TRBJ2-7	TRBV9	TRBD1	NA	15	TGTGCCAGCAGCCCTACAGGGGTTTACGGCTACGAGCAGTACTTC	CASSPTGVYGYEQYF
TRBJ2-1	TRBV7-9	NA	NA	12	TGTGCCAGCAGCTTAAACTACAATGAGCAGTTCTTC	CASSLNYNEQFF
TRBJ2-1	TRBV2	NA	NA	12	TGTGCCAGCAGGGCCCTGGGCAGGGTAACGTTCTTC	CASRALGRVTFF
TRBJ2-7	TRBV30	TRBD2	NA	16	TGTGCCTACCGAGGGCGAGTCATAGCGGGAGTCTACGAGCAGTACTTC	CAYRGRVIAGVYEQYF
TRBJ2-7	TRBV28	TRBD1	NA	15	TGTGCCAGCAGCTACCGTGACAGGGCCCCCTACGAGCAGTACTTC	CASSYRDRAPYEQYF
TRBJ2-1	TRBV9	TRBD2	NA	15	TGTGCCAGCAGCGTAGGACTAGCGGGGAACAATGAGCAGTTCTTC	CASSVGLAGNNEQFF
TRBJ2-5	TRBV6-5	TRBD2	NA	13	TGTGCCAGCAGTGAGGGGACTAAAGAGACCCAGTACTTC	CASSEGTKETQYF
TRBJ2-7	TRBV6-5	TRBD2	NA	16	TGTGCCAGCAGTTACCTCGGACTAGCGGGGGCCTACGAGCAGTACTTC	CASSYLGLAGAYEQYF
TRBJ1-1	TRBV19	TRBD1	few	13	TGTGCCAGTAGTAAAGACAGGGACACTGAAGCTTTCTTT	CASSKDRDTEAFF
TRBJ1-4	TRBV6-1	NA	NA	13	TGTGCCAGCAGACCTACTTTAAATGAAAAACTGTTTTTT	CASRPTLNEKLFF
TRBJ1-2	TRBV6-6	NA	NA	11	TGTGCCAGCAGTTACAACTATGGCTACACCTTC	CASSYNYGYTF
TRBJ1-2	TRBV6-5	NA	NA	12	TGTGCCAGCAGTCACAAGGTTTACGGCTACACCTTC	CASSHKVYGYTF
TRBJ1-1	TRBV15	NA	NA	15	TGTGCCACCAGCAGAGATCTAAAGGTGAACACTGAAGCTTTCTTT	CATSRDLKVNTEAFF
TRBJ2-2	TRBV5-6	TRBD1	once	15	TGTGCCAGCGGCCTCCCCCCAGGGGGCCCCGGGGAGCTGTTTTTT	CASGLPPGGPGELFF
TRBJ2-7	TRBV18	TRBD2	NA	17	TGTGCCAGCTCACTGCCTACCGGGACTAGCGGGAGTCGGGAGCAGTACTTC	CASSLPTGTSGSREQYF
TRBJ2-5	TRBV7-2	NA	NA	12	TGTGCCAGCGTGGGAAGGGGAGAGACCCAGTACTTC	CASVGRGETQYF
TRBJ2-7	TRBV7-2	NA	NA	13	TGTGCCAGCAGCCTGACAGACCTCTACGAGCAGTACTTC	CASSLTDLYEQYF
TRBJ1-6	TRBV9	NA	NA	12	TGTGCCAGCAGCCCCTTCAATTCACCCCTCCACTTT	CASSPFNSPLHF
TRBJ2-6	TRBV25-1	NA	NA	15	TGTGCCAGCAGTGAATTAGACTCTGGGGCCAACGTCCTGACTTTC	CASSELDSGANVLTF
TRBJ2-7	TRBV28	NA	once	12	TGTGCCAGCAGCCTCATGTCCTACGAGCAGTACTTC	CASSLMSYEQYF
TRBJ2-7	TRBV2	NA	NA	12	TGTGCCATAAGGAGGCCCCACTACGAGCAGTACTTC	CAIRRPHYEQYF
TRBJ2-7	TRBV10-2	TRBD2	NA	15	TGCGCCAGCAGTGATCCTGGGACTAGCCTCTACGAGCAGTACTTC	CASSDPGTSLYEQYF
TRBJ2-3	TRBV7-2	NA	NA	14	TGTGCCAGCAGCTTATTCGGCTCCACAGATACGCAGTATTTT	CASSLFGSTDTQYF
TRBJ1-1	TRBV25-1	NA	once	11	TGTGCCAGCAAAGGGGTGGGGGAAGCTTTCTTT	CASKGVGEAFF
TRBJ1-1	TRBV30	NA	NA	12	TGTGCCTGGAGTGGGGGGGGCAGGTGGGCTTTCTTT	CAWSGGGRWAFF
TRBJ2-5	TRBV11-2	TRBD2	NA	15	TGTGCCAGCAGCACTAGCGGGAGGGCCGGTGAGACCCAGTACTTC	CASSTSGRAGETQYF
TRBJ2-3	TRBV28	NA	NA	14	TGTGCCAGCAGTTTAAGGGGGATCACAGATACGCAGTATTTT	CASSLRGITDTQYF
TRBJ2-2	TRBV5-1	NA	once	14	TGCGCCAGCAGCCCCAAGACGGACACCGGGGAGCTGTTTTTT	CASSPKTDTGELFF
TRBJ2-2	TRBV7-6	NA	NA	14	TGTGCCAGCAGCTCCCGGACCAACACCGGGGAGCTGTTTTTT	CASSSRTNTGELFF
TRBJ2-3	TRBV6-8	TRBD2	NA	17	TGTGCCAGCAGTTACAATCCTAGCGGGAGTGGCACAGATACGCAGTATTTT	CASSYNPSGSGTDTQYF
TRBJ2-7	TRBV18	TRBD1	NA	13	TGTGCCAGCTCACAGGGGACAGGGGATGAGCAGTACTTC	CASSQGTGDEQYF
TRBJ1-5	TRBV28	TRBD1	NA	16	TGTGCCAGCAGTTTATGGGCAGGGGGTAGCAATCAGCCCCAGCATTTT	CASSLWAGGSNQPQHF
TRBJ2-4	TRBV11-2	NA	NA	12	TGTGCCAGCAGCTTAGGAAGGAACATTCAGTACTTC	CASSLGRNIQYF
TRBJ1-3	TRBV9	TRBD1	NA	16	TGTGCCAGCGGACCGAGACAGGGGGCATATGGAAACACCATATATTTT	CASGPRQGAYGNTIYF
TRBJ2-1	TRBV7-2	NA	NA	13	TGTGCCAGCAGCTCAAGACTGGGGAATGAGCAGTTCTTC	CASSSRLGNEQFF
TRBJ2-5	TRBV7-2	NA	few	13	TGTGCCAGCAGCTTAGACGACTTCCTGACCCAGTACTTC	CASSLDDFLTQYF
TRBJ1-1	TRBV29-1	NA	few	12	TGCAGCGTTGTATCCGGGTGGACTGAAGCTTTCTTT	CSVVSGWTEAFF
TRBJ2-1	TRBV4-2	TRBD2	NA	15	TGTGCCAGCAGCCAAGAGAGCGGGAGTATGAATGAGCAGTTCTTC	CASSQESGSMNEQFF